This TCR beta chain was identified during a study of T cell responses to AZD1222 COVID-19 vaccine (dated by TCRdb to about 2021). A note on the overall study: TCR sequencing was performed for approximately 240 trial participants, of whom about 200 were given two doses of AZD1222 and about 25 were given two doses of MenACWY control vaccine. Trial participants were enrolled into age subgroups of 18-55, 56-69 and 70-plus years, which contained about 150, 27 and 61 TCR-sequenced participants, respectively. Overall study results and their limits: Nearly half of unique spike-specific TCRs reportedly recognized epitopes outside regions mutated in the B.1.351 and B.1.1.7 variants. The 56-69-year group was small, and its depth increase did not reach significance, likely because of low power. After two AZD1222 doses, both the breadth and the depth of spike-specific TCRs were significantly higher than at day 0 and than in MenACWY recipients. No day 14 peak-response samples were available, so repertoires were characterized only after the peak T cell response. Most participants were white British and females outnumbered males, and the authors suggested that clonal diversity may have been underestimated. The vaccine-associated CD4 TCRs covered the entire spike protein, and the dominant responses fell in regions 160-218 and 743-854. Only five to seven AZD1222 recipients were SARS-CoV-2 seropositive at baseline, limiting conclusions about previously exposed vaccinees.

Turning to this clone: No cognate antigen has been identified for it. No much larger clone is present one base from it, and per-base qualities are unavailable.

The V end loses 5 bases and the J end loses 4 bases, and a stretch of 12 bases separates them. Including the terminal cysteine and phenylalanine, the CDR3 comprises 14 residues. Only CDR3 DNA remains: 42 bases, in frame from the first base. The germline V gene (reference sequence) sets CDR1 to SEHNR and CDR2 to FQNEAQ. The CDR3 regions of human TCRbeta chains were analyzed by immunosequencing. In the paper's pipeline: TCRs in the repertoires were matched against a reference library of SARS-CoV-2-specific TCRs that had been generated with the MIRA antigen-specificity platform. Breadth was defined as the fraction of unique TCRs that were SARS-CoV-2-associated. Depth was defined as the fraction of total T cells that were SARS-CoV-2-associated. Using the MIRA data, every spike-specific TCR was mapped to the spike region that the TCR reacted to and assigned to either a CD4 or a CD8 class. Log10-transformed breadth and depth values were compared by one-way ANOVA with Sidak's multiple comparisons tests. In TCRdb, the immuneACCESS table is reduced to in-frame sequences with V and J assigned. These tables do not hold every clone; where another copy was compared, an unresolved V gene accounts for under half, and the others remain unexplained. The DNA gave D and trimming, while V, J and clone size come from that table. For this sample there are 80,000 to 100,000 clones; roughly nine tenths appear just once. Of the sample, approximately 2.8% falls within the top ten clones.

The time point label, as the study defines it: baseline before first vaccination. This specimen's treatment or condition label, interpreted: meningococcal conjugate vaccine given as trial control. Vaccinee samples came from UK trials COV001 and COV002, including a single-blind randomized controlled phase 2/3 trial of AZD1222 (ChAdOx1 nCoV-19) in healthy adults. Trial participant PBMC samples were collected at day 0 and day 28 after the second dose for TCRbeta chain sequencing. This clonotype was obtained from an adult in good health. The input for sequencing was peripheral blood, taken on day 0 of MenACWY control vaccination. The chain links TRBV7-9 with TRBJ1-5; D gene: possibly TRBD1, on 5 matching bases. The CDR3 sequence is CASSRDGPNQPQHF. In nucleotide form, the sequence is TGTGCCAGCAGCCGGGACGGACCGAATCAGCCCCAGCATTTT.